This T cell receptor beta chain was recovered during a study of cytomegalovirus exposure and HLA in healthy donors. General observations from the study: CMV serostatus stood as the only immune exposure information on hand. Within a later analysis, the majority of CMV-associated TCR beta chains appeared HLA-restricted.

Note on this clone: Its target is not known.

Germline V CDR1 and CDR2: SGHRS, YFSETQ. This CDR3 contains 13 residues. Between the trimmed V and J ends, which lost 2 bases and 8 bases, there was a span of 11 bases. Researchers ran the PCR with 60 Vbeta and 13 Jbeta primers. Libraries were prepared by immunoSEQ multiplex PCR; TCRdb keeps only in-frame clonotypes and omits some of them. The data contain 180,000 or so clones, over 65% of them singletons. The chain has TRBV5-1 and TRBJ2-1; perhaps TRBD1 as D (5 bases). The sample consisted of PBMCs. The source is a man between 18 and 29 years old in good health and CMV-seronegative. The CDR3 sequence is CASSFQGLDEQFF. DNA of the CDR3: TGCGCCAGCAGCTTTCAGGGTTTGGATGAGCAGTTCTTC.